The clone carrying this T cell receptor (beta chain) was recorded once. The sample belongs to a study of blood T cell repertoires in COVID-19. Study-wide context: Samples came from the United States, Italy and Spain, spanning acute and convalescent COVID-19. In each case, the material was cDNA or gDNA derived from T cells, B-cell-depleted T cells, or PBMCs.

V was clipped by 8 bases and J by 4 bases, with 14 bases between them. Germline V gene data show CDR1 as MNHEY and CDR2 as SVGAGI. This CDR3 contains 14 residues. Authors' processing steps: Amplified reference gene primers provided the basis for estimating nucleated cell counts. This table comes from immunoSEQ multiplex PCR, and its TCRdb copy is limited to in-frame clones, with some not included. V, J and clone size are taken as reported in that table, and D and trimming were inferred from the DNA itself. The table has tens of thousands of clones, roughly 86% seen once. The sequenced material came from peripheral blood. V gene TRBV6-5 combines with J gene TRBJ1-4; D remains ambiguous. The receptor was isolated from a woman older than 75 with acute or convalescent COVID-19. The CDR3 sequence is CASSGRSRNEKLFF. The DNA for the CDR3 is TGTGCCAGCTCTGGGAGGAGCCGTAATGAAAAACTGTTTTTT.